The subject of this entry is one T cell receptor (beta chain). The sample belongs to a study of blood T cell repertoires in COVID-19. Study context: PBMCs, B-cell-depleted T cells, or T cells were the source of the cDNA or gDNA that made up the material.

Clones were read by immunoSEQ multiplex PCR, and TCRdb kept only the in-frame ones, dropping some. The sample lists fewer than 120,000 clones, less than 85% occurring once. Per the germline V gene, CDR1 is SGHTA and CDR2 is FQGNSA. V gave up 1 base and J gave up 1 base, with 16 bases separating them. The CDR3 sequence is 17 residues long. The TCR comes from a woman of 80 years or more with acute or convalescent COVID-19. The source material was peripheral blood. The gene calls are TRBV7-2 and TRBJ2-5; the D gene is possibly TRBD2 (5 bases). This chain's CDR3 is CASSLGPAVQPQETQYF. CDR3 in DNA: TGTGCCAGCAGCTTAGGTCCAGCGGTCCAGCCCCAAGAGACCCAGTACTTC. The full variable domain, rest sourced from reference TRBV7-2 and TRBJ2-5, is GAGVSQSPSNKVTEKGKDVELRCDPISGHTALYWYRQSLGQGLEFLIYFQGNSAPDKSGLPSDRFSAERTGGSVSTLTIQRTQQEDSAVYLCASSLGPAVQPQETQYFGPGTRLLVL.